Sequencing of this TCR beta chain was carried out in a study of regulatory T cells in long-lasting Graves disease. This CDR3 has 16 amino acids. Looked up from germline, CDR1 is SEHNR and CDR2 is FQNEAQ (reference sequence). V lost 0 bases to trimming and J lost 7 bases; unmatched junction nucleotides: 1. With iRepertoire HTBI primers and Arm-PCR of CDR3 regions, TCR beta libraries were built. TCRdb ran MiXCR on the multiplex PCR reads and lists one entry per CDR3 protein. The profile shows around 400,000 distinct CDR3 sequences, roughly 15% of them singletons. The time point was: newly diagnosed GD, antithyroid drugs for less than 3 months. Making the TCR library involved RNA that had been extracted from PBMCs. An endocrinology department located in Xi'an, China, was where the patients came from. These data are also associated with another study on T cells in Graves' hyperthyroidism and ophthalmopathy.

Sample: peripheral blood mononuclear cells (PBMCs), taken at new diagnosis, from a patient treated with antithyroid drugs. V usage is TRBV7-9 and J usage is TRBJ2-1; 15 positions agree with TRBD2. This receptor was obtained from a woman aged 40 to 49 with Graves disease. CDR3: CASSLAGTSGRNEQFF. The DNA of the CDR3 is TGTGCCAGCAGCTTAGCTGGGACTAGCGGGAGGAATGAGCAGTTCTTC.